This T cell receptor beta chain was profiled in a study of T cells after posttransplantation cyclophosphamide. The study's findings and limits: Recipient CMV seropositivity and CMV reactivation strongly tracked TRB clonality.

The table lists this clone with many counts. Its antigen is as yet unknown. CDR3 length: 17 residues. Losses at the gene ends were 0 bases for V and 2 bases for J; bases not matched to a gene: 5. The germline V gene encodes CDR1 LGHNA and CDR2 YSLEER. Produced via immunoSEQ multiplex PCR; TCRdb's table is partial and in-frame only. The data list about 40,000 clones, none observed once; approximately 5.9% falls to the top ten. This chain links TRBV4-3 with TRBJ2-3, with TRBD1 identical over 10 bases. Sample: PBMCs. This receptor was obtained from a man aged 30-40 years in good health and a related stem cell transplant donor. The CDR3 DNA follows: TGCGCCAGCAGCCAAGAGCGGACAGGGGGTTCCACAGATACGCAGTATTTT. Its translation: CASSQERTGGSTDTQYF.